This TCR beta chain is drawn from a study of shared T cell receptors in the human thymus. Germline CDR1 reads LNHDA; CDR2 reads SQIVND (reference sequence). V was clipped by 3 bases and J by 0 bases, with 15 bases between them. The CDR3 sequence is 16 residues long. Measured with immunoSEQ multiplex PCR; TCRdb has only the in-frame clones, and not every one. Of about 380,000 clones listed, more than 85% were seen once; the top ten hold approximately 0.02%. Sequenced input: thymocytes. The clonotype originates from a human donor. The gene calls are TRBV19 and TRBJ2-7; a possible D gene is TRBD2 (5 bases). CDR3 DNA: TGTGCCAGTAGTATCTCAAGGGATGGGAGCTCCTACGAGCAGTACTTC. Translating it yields CASSISRDGSSYEQYF.